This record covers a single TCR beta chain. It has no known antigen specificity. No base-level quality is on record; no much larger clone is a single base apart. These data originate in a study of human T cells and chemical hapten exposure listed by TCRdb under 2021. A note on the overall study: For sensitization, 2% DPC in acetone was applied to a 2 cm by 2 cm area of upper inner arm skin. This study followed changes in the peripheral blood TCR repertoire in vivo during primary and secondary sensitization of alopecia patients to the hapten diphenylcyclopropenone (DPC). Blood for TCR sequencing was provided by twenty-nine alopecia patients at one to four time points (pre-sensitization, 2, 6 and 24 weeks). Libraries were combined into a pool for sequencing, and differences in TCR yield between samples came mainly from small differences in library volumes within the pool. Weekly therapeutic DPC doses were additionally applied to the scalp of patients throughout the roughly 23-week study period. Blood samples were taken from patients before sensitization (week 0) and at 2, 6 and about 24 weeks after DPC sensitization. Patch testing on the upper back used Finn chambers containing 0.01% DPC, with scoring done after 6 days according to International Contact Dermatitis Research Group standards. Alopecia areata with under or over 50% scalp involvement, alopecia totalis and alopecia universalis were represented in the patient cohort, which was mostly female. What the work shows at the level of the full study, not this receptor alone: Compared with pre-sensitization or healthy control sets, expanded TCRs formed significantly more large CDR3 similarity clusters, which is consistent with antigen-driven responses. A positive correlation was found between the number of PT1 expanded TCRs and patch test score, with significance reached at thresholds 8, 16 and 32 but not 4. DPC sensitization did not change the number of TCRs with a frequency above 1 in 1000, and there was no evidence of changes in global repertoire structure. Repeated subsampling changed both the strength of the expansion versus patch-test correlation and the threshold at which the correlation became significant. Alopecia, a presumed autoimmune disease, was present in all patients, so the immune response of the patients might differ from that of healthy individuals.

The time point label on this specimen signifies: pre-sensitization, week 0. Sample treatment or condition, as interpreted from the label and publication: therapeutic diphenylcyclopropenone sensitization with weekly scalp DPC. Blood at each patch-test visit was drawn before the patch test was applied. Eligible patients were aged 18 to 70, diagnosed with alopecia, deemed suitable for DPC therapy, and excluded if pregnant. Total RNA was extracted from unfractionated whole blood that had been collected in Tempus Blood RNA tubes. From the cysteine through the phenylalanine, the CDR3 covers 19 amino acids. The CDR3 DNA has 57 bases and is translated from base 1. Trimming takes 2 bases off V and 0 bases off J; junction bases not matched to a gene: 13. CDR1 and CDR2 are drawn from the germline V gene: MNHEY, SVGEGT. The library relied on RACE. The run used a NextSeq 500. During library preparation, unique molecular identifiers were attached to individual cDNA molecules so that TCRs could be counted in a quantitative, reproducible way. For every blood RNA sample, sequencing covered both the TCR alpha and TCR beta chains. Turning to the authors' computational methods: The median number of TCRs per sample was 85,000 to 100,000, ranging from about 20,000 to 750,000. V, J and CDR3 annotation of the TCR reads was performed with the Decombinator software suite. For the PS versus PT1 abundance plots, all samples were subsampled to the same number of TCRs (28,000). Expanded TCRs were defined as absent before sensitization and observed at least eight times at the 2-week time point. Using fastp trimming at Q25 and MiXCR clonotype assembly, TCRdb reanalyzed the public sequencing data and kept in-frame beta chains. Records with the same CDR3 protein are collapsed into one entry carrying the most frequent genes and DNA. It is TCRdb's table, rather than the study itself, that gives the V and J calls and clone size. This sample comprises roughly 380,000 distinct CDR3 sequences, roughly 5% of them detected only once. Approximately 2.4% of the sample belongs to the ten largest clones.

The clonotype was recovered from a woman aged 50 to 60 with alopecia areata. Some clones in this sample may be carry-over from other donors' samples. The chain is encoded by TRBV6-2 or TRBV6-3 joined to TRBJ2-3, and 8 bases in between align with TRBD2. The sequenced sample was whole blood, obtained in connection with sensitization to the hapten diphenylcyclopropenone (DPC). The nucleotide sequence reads TGTGCCAGCAGTTACCCTCCCCCGGGAGAGCGGGGGAGCACAGATACGCAGTATTTT. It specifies CASSYPPPGERGSTDTQYF.